The T cell receptor beta chain described here comes from a study of memory CD8 T cells in hepatitis C reinfection. Across the study: Pre-reinfection samples were taken 55 to 20 weeks before detection.

V lost 2 bases, J lost 1 base, and 7 bases stayed unmatched. The CDR3 is made up of 18 amino acids. Germline-derived CDR1 and CDR2 are SGDLS and YYNGEE. Method: immunoSEQ multiplex PCR; TCRdb's copy keeps in-frame clones and lacks some. The sample has around 6,000 clones, around 89% seen once; the top ten hold about 20%. Time point defined: pre-reinfection, 55 to 20 weeks before reinfection detection. TCR sequencing was done directly ex vivo on sorted cells, without expansion in vitro. A couple of donors provided sorted CD3+ CD8+ CD45RO- naive CD8 T cells at all three reinfection time points. The material sequenced was naive CD8+ T cells sorted from blood. The clonotype originates from a man aged 50-60 years with hepatitis C virus infection. The chain is built from TRBV9 and TRBJ2-1; TRBD2 agrees at 12 bases. The CDR3 region has the DNA TGTGCCAGCAGCGTCGATAAACTAGCGGGAGGATCCTACAATGAGCAGTTCTTC. Translation gives CASSVDKLAGGSYNEQFF.